This section outlines one TCR beta chain sequence together with its context. This entry belongs to a study of cytomegalovirus exposure and HLA in healthy donors. The CDR3 is 13 residues long. Germline assignment: CDR1 MNHEY and CDR2 SVGAGI. V lost 5 bases and J lost 5, with 12 bases in between. The PCR contained 60 Vbeta and 13 Jbeta primers. Authors' analysis steps: Roughly 11 million shared chains were among roughly 81 million unique TCR beta chains counted in a later analysis. TCRdb's copy holds only in-frame clones and misses some; the assay was immunoSEQ multiplex PCR. Clone size and the V and J calls come from that table; the DNA yielded D and trimming. The sample records about 120,000 clones, roughly 82% being singletons.

The TCR originated in a woman between 18 and 30 years old in good health and CMV-seronegative. Sequenced: PBMCs. J is TRBJ2-5 and V is TRBV6-5, with D tentatively TRBD2 (5 bases). The CDR3 spells CASSEPGGETQYF. DNA of the CDR3: TGTGCCAGCAGTGAGCCAGGCGGGGAGACCCAGTACTTC.